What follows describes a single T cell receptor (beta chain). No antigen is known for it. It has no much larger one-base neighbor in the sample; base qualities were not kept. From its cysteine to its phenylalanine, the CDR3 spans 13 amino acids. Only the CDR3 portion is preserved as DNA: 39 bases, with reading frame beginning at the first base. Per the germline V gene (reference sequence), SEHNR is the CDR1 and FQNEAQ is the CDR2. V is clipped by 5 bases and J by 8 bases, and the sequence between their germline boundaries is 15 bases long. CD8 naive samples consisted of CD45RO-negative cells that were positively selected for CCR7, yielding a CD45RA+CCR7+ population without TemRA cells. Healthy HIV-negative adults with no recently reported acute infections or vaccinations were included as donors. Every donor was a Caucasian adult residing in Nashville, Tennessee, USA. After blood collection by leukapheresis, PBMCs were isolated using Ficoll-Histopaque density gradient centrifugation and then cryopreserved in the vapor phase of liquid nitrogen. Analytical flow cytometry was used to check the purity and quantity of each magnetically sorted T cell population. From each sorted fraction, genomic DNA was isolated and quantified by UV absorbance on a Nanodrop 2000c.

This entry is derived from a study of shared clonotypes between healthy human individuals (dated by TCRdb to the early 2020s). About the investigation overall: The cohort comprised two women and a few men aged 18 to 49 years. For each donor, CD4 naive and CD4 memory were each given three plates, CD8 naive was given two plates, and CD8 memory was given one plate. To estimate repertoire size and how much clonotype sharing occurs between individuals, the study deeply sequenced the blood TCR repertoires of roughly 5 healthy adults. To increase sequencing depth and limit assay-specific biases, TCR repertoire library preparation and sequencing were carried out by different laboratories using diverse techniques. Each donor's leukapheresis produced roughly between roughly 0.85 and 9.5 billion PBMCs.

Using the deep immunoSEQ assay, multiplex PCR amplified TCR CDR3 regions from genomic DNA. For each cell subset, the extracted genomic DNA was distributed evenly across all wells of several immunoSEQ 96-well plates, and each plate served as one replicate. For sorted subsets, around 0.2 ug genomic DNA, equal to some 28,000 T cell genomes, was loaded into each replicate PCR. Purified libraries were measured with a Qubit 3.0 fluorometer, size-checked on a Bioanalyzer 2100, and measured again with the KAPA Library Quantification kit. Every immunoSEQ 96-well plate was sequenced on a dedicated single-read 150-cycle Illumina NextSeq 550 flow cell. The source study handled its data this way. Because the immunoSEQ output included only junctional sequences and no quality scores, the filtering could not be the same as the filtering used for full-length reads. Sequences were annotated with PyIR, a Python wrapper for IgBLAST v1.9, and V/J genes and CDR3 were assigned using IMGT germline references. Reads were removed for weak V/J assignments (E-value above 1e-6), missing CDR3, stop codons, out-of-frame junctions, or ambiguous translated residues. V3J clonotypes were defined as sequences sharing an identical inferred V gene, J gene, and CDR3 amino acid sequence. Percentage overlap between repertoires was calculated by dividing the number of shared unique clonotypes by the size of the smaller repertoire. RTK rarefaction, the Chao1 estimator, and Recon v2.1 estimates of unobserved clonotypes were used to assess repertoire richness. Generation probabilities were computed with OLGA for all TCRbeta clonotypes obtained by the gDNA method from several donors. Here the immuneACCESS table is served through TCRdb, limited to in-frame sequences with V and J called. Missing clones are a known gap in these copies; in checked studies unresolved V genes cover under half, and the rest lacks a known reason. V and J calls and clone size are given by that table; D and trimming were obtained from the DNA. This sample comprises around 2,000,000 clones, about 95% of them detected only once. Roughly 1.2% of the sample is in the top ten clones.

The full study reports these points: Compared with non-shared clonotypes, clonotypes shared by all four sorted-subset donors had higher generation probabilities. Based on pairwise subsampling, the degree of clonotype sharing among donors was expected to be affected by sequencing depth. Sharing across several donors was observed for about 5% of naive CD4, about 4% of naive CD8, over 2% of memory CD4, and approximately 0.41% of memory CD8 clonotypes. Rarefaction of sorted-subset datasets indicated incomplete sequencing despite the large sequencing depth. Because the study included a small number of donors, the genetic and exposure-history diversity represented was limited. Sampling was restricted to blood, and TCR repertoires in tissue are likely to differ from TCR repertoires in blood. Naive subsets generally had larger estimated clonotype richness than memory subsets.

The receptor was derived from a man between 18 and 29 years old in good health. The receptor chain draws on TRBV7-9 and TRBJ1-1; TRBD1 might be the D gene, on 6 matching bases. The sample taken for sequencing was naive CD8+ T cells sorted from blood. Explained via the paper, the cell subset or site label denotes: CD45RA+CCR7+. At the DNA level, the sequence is TGTGCCAGCAGCCCATTTGAGACAGGAGAAGCTTTCTTT. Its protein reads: CASSPFETGEAFF.